This TCR beta chain was obtained from a study of T cells in Graves' hyperthyroidism and ophthalmopathy. The blood sample dates from first hyperthyroidism diagnosis, preceding any ophthalmopathy symptoms. What was amplified from RNA transcripts were TCR beta CDR3 regions. Using the HTBI primer set, a first-round RT-PCR was run on the TCR CDR3. TCRdb reprocessed the multiplex PCR reads with MiXCR, giving one entry per CDR3 protein. The table records about 280,000 distinct CDR3 sequences, about 25% of them present only once. In this sample, this clonotype turned up many times. Germline CDR1 and CDR2: SQVTM and ANQGSEA. CDR3 length: 15 amino acids. V dropped 4 bases and J dropped 1 base, with 14 bases sitting between them.

The chain uses TRBV29-1 and TRBJ1-5; D unclear. The sequence was collected from a man aged 40-49 years with Graves' hyperthyroidism that later progressed to Graves' ophthalmopathy. The source material was blood. The CDR3 sequence: CSVGYGKGSNQPQHF. The CDR3 DNA reads as TGCAGCGTTGGGTATGGTAAAGGGAGCAATCAGCCCCAGCATTTT.